This T cell receptor beta chain originates from a study of CD8+CD57+ T cells in acquired aplastic anemia. Study-level background: Mean yield of DNA from sorted CD4+ and CD8+ cells was approximately 3 ug. Around 11 million reads were obtained on average for healthy donor CD4+ cells.

This CDR3 has 15 residues. CDR1 and CDR2 (germline): MGHDK, SYGVNS. The use of genomic DNA as template underpinned the TCR beta VDJ and CDR3 profiling. Using its own MiXCR run on the reads, TCRdb lists one record per CDR3 protein. The sample holds 95,000 to 120,000 distinct CDR3 sequences, approximately 49% seen once. In its sample, this clonotype was seen once. Its cognate antigen is unknown. A read error may account for a junction end that differs from germline. Study conclusions and caveats: Sharing between patients and controls was observed for around 27 CD8+ CDR3 sequences. With respect to CD8+ Simpson's diversity, patients and controls did not differ significantly.

Sequenced: sorted CD4+, CD8+, or CD8+CD57+ T cells (not recorded which) from PBMCs. The sequence was obtained from a human donor in good health, serving as a control. The chain carries TRBV25-1 and TRBJ1-1; 8 bases agree with TRBD1. For the CDR3, the DNA is TGTGCCAGCAGACAGGGGGGACAGACGAACACTGAAGCTTTTTTT. Its protein product is CASRQGGQTNTEAFF.